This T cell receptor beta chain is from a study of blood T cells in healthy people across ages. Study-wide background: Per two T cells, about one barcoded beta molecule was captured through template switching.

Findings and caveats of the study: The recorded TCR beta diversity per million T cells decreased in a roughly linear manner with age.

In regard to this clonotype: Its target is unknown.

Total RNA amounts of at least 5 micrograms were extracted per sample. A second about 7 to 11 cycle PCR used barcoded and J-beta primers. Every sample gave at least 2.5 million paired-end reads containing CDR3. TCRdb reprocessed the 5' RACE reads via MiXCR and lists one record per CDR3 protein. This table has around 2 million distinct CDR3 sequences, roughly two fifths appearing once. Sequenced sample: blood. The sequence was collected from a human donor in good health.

The CDR3 reads CASNKKGGLSYEQYF. The CDR3 nucleotides are TGTGCCAGCAACAAAAAGGGGGGCCTCTCCTACGAGCAGTACTTC. The chain joins TRBV2 to TRBJ2-7, with D possibly called TRBD1 or TRBD2 (6 bases each). CDR3 length: 15 amino acids. V dropped 7 bases and J dropped 0 bases, with 16 bases sitting between them. Germline V gene lookup returns CDR1 SNHLY and CDR2 FYNNEI. The full variable domain, with the rest looked up from reference TRBV2 and TRBJ2-7, is EPEVTQTPSHQVTQMGQEVILRCVPISNHLYFYWYRQILGQKVEFLVSFYNNEISEKSEIFDDQFSVERPDGSNFTLKIRSTKLEDSAMYFCASNKKGGLSYEQYFGPGTRLTVT.